This passage covers 32 T cell receptor beta chains from one sample sequenced in a study of T cell responses to AZD1222 COVID-19 vaccine. Only in-frame clones appear in the TCRdb table, and some are missing; sequencing was by immunoSEQ multiplex PCR. The table includes some 170,000 clones, more than 80% detected once. Specimen: peripheral blood, collected 28 days after the second dose of the MenACWY control vaccine. Receptors were obtained from an adult who received the MenACWY meningococcal vaccine as a control.

This sequence joins TRBV13 and TRBJ2-5, with D possibly being TRBD1 (6 bases). This CDR3 is built from 15 residues. The V gene's germline CDR1 is PRHDT and CDR2 FYEKMQ (reference sequence). The V end was cut by 4 bases, the J end by 2 bases, with 14 bases between. The CDR3 spells CASSYPGTQQETQYF. CDR3 bases: TGTGCCAGCAGCTACCCCGGGACACAGCAAGAGACCCAGTACTTC.

CDR3 DNA: TGTGCCAGCAGCGTAGGAGTAGCGACATCCTACAATGAGCAGTTCTTC. This sequence encodes CASSVGVATSYNEQFF. The chain joins TRBV9 to TRBJ2-1, with D tentatively TRBD2 (5 bases). CDR3 size: 16 residues. V shed 0 bases and J shed 1 base, with 11 bases lying between them. Per germline, CDR1 SGDLS and CDR2 YYNGEE.

V and J are TRBV9 and TRBJ2-7; possible D gene TRBD2, 6 bases. V was cut by 0 bases and J by 2 bases, with 15 bases left in between. Germline V gives CDR1 SGDLS, CDR2 YYNGEE. This CDR3 region has 16 residues. In DNA, the CDR3 is TGTGCCAGCAGCGTAGGGAGTCTGGGGGGAGCCTACGAGCAGTACTTC. It specifies CASSVGSLGGAYEQYF.

This clone was found once. The chain carries TRBV7-9 and TRBJ1-2; 7 bases agree with TRBD1. Germline V gene sequence: CDR1 SEHNR, CDR2 FQNEAQ (reference sequence). The CDR3 runs to 13 residues. The J segment lost 5 bases and the V segment lost 5 bases, leaving 5 bases of the junction unmatched. CDR3: CASSTGTVYGYTF. The DNA of the CDR3 is TGTGCCAGCAGCACCGGGACAGTGTATGGCTACACCTTC.

J is TRBJ1-6 and V is TRBV27; D gene unclear. The germline V gene encodes CDR1 MNHEY and CDR2 SMNVEV (reference sequence). This CDR3 is built from 12 residues. V gave up 3 bases and J gave up 12 bases, with 9 bases separating them. The CDR3 sequence: CASSFPDGPLHF. As DNA, the CDR3 is TGTGCCAGCAGTTTCCCGGACGGACCCCTCCACTTT.

The rearrangement links TRBV11-2 to TRBJ2-7; the D call may be TRBD1 or TRBD2 (6 bases each). V was trimmed by 5 bases and J by 3 bases, leaving 11 bases between them. The CDR3 length is 13 residues. CDR1 is SGHAT, CDR2 FQNNGV, per germline. In DNA form, the CDR3 reads TGTGCCAGCAGCCACGGGGGCCTCTACGAGCAGTACTTC. Translation: CASSHGGLYEQYF.

The chain has TRBV5-1 and TRBJ2-5; D may be TRBD1 or TRBD2 (5 bases each). The CDR3 covers 15 residues. The germline gives CDR1 SGHRS, CDR2 YFSETQ. Trimming took 3 bases from V and 5 from J, leaving 17 bases between them. CDR3 DNA: TGCGCCAGCAGCTCGGGGCCCCAGGGTGGGGAGACCCAGTACTTC. The encoded protein is CASSSGPQGGETQYF. Using reference TRBV5-1 and TRBJ2-5 for the parts outside the CDR3, the full variable domain is KAGVTQTPRYLIKTRGQQVTLSCSPISGHRSVSWYQQTPGQGLQFLFEYFSETQRNKGNFPGRFSGRQFSNSRSEMNVSTLELGDSALYLCASSSGPQGGETQYFGPGTRLLVL.

This rearrangement joins TRBV3-1 (or the pseudogene TRBV3-2) to TRBJ1-1; D is ambiguous. Germline V gene data show CDR1 as LGHDT and CDR2 as YNNKEL (reference sequence). CDR3 length equals 12 residues. With 0 bases removed from V and 6 bases from J, the gap between germline ends came to 5 bases. The CDR3 loop is CASSQERSEAFF. CDR3 DNA: TGTGCCAGCAGCCAAGAACGCTCTGAAGCTTTCTTT.

J is TRBJ2-7 and V is TRBV4-3; D gene uncertain. CDR1 is LGHNA, CDR2 YSLEER, per germline. V shed 1 base and J shed 4 bases, with 8 bases lying between them. This CDR3 comprises 13 residues. The CDR3 nucleotides are TGCGCCAGCAGCCAAGGGGTGGGATACGAGCAGTACTTC. It translates to CASSQGVGYEQYF.

V usage is TRBV29-1 and J usage is TRBJ2-7, with a possible D match to TRBD1 (6 bases). Germline values: CDR1 SQVTM, CDR2 ANQGSEA. With 8 bases removed from V and 6 bases from J, the gap between germline ends came to 14 bases. The CDR3 is made up of 11 amino acids. The CDR3 DNA follows: TGCAGCTCCTTGGTAGGGGGCGAGCAGTACTTC. It encodes CSSLVGGEQYF.

The chain links TRBV4-3 to TRBJ2-1, with TRBD2 matching over 10 bases. CDR1 is LGHNA and CDR2 is YSLEER in the germline V gene. After removal of 1 base from V and 2 bases from J, the junction contained 5 bases not matched to a gene. The CDR3 loop spans 17 amino acids. The CDR3 nucleotides are TGCGCCAGCAGCCAAGGACCGGGACTAGCGACCTACAATGAGCAGTTCTTC. Protein: CASSQGPGLATYNEQFF.

V and J are TRBV20-1 and TRBJ2-7; maybe TRBD2 (5 bases). Trimming pared 8 bases from V and 2 bases from J, leaving 10 bases between. The CDR3 consists of 11 residues. Germline CDR1 and CDR2: DFQATT and SNEGSKA (reference sequence). In DNA form, the CDR3 reads TGCAGTATCGAGCGGACCTACGAGCAGTACTTC. Encoded protein: CSIERTYEQYF.

This chain connects TRBV28 to TRBJ1-6; D not resolved. The CDR3 loop spans 15 amino acids. The V end was cut by 3 bases, the J end by 0 bases, with 6 bases between. Germline loops: CDR1 MDHEN, CDR2 SYDVKM. This CDR3 is CASSFSPSYNSPLHF. CDR3 in DNA: TGTGCCAGCAGTTTTAGCCCCTCCTATAATTCACCCCTCCACTTT.

This clone was seen just once. The gene calls are TRBV7-6 and TRBJ1-4, with D unresolved. Germline CDR1 reads SGHVS; CDR2 reads FNYEAQ. CDR3 length: 14 residues. Trimming took 3 bases from V and 0 from J, leaving 5 bases between them. CDR3 DNA sequence: TGTGCCAGCAGCTTCCTTCCAACTAATGAAAAACTGTTTTTT. This gives the protein CASSFLPTNEKLFF.

J is TRBJ2-1 and V is TRBV2; D is ambiguous. Trimming left V 7 bases short and J 4 bases short, with 14 bases between. CDR1 is SNHLY and CDR2 is FYNNEI in the germline V gene. This CDR3 region has 14 residues. DNA of the CDR3: TGTGCCAGCACAGAGGAGTGGCAGTACAATGAGCAGTTCTTC. Protein sequence: CASTEEWQYNEQFF.

This chain links TRBV15 with TRBJ1-2; D possibly corresponds to TRBD1 (6 bases). The CDR3 extends over 13 amino acids. Per the germline V gene, CDR1 is LNHNV and CDR2 is YYDKDF (reference sequence). Trimming removed 4 bases from V and 12 bases from J, with 18 bases in between. CDR3 nucleotide sequence: TGTGCCACCAGCAACCACTCACAGGGTCCCCACACCTTC. It codes for CATSNHSQGPHTF.

V usage is TRBV30 and J usage is TRBJ2-4, with D hard to call. V was trimmed by 2 bases and J by 8 bases, leaving 13 bases between them. This CDR3 contains 13 residues. Per the germline V gene, CDR1 is GTSNPN and CDR2 is SVGIG (reference sequence). The CDR3 protein is CAWSMKDLDIQYF. CDR3 DNA: TGTGCCTGGAGTATGAAGGATCTTGACATTCAGTACTTC.

This clone has just a few counts. The chain links TRBV10-1 to TRBJ2-7; D is unresolved. Germline V lookup: CDR1 WNHNN, CDR2 SYGVQD (reference sequence). This CDR3 spans 13 amino acids. Trimming took off 6 bases at V and 2 bases at J, with 11 bases between the two ends. The CDR3 nucleotides read TGCGCCAGCAGCGCGGAGCTCACCTACGAGCAGTACTTC. It translates to CASSAELTYEQYF.

The rearrangement links TRBV24-1 to TRBJ1-5, with D tentatively TRBD1 (5 bases). The germline CDR1 and CDR2 sequences are KGHDR and SFDVKD. Trimming stripped 5 bases from V and 12 bases from J, with 25 bases between. The CDR3 has 16 residues. The CDR3 reads CATSGGTDPAIRGQHF. CDR3 bases: TGTGCCACCAGTGGTGGGACGGACCCAGCAATTAGAGGCCAGCATTTT.

The rearrangement uses TRBV29-1 and TRBJ2-2; 8 bases align to TRBD2. Germline loops: CDR1 SQVTM, CDR2 ANQGSEA. Unmatched junction bases numbered 13, after V lost 7 bases and J lost 6 bases. The length of the CDR3 is 15 residues. The CDR3 loop is CSAQRAGGTAGELFF. DNA for the CDR3: TGCAGCGCCCAACGCGCGGGAGGAACGGCCGGGGAGCTGTTTTTT.

The rearrangement joins TRBV5-5 to TRBJ1-2; 7 bases line up with TRBD1. Germline lookup yields CDR1 SGHKS and CDR2 YYEKEE (reference sequence). The CDR3 runs to 14 residues. The V segment lost 4 bases and the J segment 3 bases; nucleotides outside the gene matches: 6. The CDR3 nucleotides are TGTGCCAGCAGCATGGACAGGCAATACTATGGCTACACCTTC. Its protein is CASSMDRQYYGYTF.

A few counts support this clone. The chain recombines TRBV2 with TRBJ1-5; the D gene is possibly TRBD1 (6 bases). Trimming stripped 5 bases from V and 6 bases from J, with 17 bases between. Per the germline V gene, CDR1 is SNHLY and CDR2 is FYNNEI. CDR3 length equals 15 residues. The DNA for the CDR3 is TGTGCCAGCAGTCCCATATTGGGGGCCTCTCAGCCCCAGCATTTT. Translating gives CASSPILGASQPQHF.

The chain combines TRBV7-2 with TRBJ2-2; D remains ambiguous. CDR3 length: 13 amino acids. Germline CDR1 and CDR2: SGHTA and FQGNSA. The V and J ends lost 5 bases and 1 base respectively, with 5 bases between them. Here the CDR3 DNA reads TGTGCCAGCAGCGAATGGAACACCGGGGAGCTGTTTTTT. Encoded protein: CASSEWNTGELFF. The variable domain in full, with the rest retrieved from reference TRBV7-2 and TRBJ2-2, is GAGVSQSPSNKVTEKGKDVELRCDPISGHTALYWYRQSLGQGLEFLIYFQGNSAPDKSGLPSDRFSAERTGGSVSTLTIQRTQQEDSAVYLCASSEWNTGELFFGEGSRLTVL.

The V and J genes are TRBV7-2 and TRBJ2-7, with 9 nucleotides matching TRBD1. V was clipped by 1 base and J by 2 bases; unmatched bases: 0. CDR3 length equals 14 residues. CDR1 and CDR2 (germline): SGHTA, FQGNSA. The CDR3: CASSLGQGAYEQYF. The CDR3 DNA reads as TGTGCCAGCAGCTTAGGACAGGGGGCCTACGAGCAGTACTTC.

V gene TRBV28 combines with J gene TRBJ1-6, with unresolved D. CDR3 length: 12 amino acids. Germline CDR1 and CDR2: MDHEN and SYDVKM. V gave up 10 bases and J gave up 10 bases, with 14 bases separating them. The chain's CDR3 is CANGPPGSPLHF. The CDR3 DNA sequence: TGTGCCAACGGCCCCCCCGGGTCACCCCTCCACTTT.

V and J are TRBV5-1 and TRBJ1-4, with D possibly being TRBD1 (6 bases). From germline, CDR1 is SGHRS and CDR2 YFSETQ. The V gene lost 0 bases and the J gene lost 8 bases, with 14 bases spanning the gap. The CDR3 has 15 residues. In nucleotides, the CDR3 is TGCGCCAGCAGCTTGGAAGGGGGTTTATGGGAAAAACTGTTTTTT. This codes for CASSLEGGLWEKLFF.

This rearrangement joins TRBV5-4 to TRBJ2-2; TRBD2 aligns across 10 bases. The CDR3 has 15 residues. The germline CDR1 and CDR2 sequences are SGHNT and YYREEE (reference sequence). V lost 4 bases to trimming and J lost 6 bases; unmatched junction nucleotides: 6. CDR3 sequence: CASSRSGRAPGELFF. The CDR3, as DNA: TGTGCCAGCAGCCGAAGCGGGAGGGCCCCCGGGGAGCTGTTTTTT.

This sequence joins TRBV5-6 and TRBJ2-4; TRBD2 might be the D (6 bases). CDR1 is SGHDT and CDR2 is YYEEEE in the germline V gene. The CDR3 is 17 residues long. Trimming took 0 bases from V and 0 from J, leaving 13 bases between them. Here the CDR3 DNA reads TGTGCCAGCAGCTTGGAGGAGGCGGGATTAGCCAAAAACATTCAGTACTTC. Translation gives CASSLEEAGLAKNIQYF.

The rearrangement joins TRBV4-2 to TRBJ2-3; 14 bases are a match to TRBD2. V gave up 5 bases and J gave up 2 bases; unmatched junction bases: 3. There are 16 residues in the CDR3. CDR1 LGHNA and CDR2 YNFKEQ come from the germline V gene. The CDR3 is CASSVGLAGVTDTQYF. CDR3 DNA: TGTGCCAGCAGCGTGGGACTAGCGGGAGTCACAGATACGCAGTATTTT.

The chain recombines TRBV29-1 with TRBJ1-1; weak D call: TRBD1 (6 bases). Germline V gene sequence: CDR1 SQVTM, CDR2 ANQGSEA. The CDR3 loop spans 11 amino acids. V dropped 6 bases and J dropped 2 bases, with 7 bases sitting between them. In nucleotides, the CDR3 is TGCAGCGTCAGGGGTAACACTGAAGCTTTCTTT. Its protein is CSVRGNTEAFF. Full variable domain (rest looked up from reference TRBV29-1 and TRBJ1-1): SAVISQKPSRDICQRGTSLTIQCQVDSQVTMMFWYRQQPGQSLTLIATANQGSEATYESGFVIDKFPISRPNLTFSTLTVSNMSPEDSSIYLCSVRGNTEAFFGQGTRLTVV.

This chain connects TRBV28 to TRBJ1-1, with D perhaps TRBD1 (5 bases). This CDR3 is built from 14 residues. The germline V and J ends were trimmed by 1 base and 3 bases, with 9 bases remaining between them. In germline, CDR1 is MDHEN, CDR2 SYDVKM. CDR3 amino acids: CASSLSPGDTEAFF. Written as DNA, the CDR3 is TGTGCCAGCAGTTTATCTCCGGGGGACACTGAAGCTTTCTTT.

The chain has TRBV28 and TRBJ1-2, with 12 nucleotides matching TRBD1. The CDR3 contains 17 residues. Germline CDR1 reads MDHEN; CDR2 reads SYDVKM. Unmatched junction bases numbered 9, after V lost 0 bases and J lost 7 bases. The chain's CDR3 is CASSLWDGDRGLVGYTF. DNA for the CDR3: TGTGCCAGCAGTTTATGGGACGGGGACAGGGGGCTGGTTGGCTACACCTTC.